Following are 22 T cell receptor beta chains from one sample sequenced in a study of T-cell reconstitution after alpha-beta-depleted transplantation in children. Unique molecular identifiers were built into the TCRbeta library. TCRdb re-called the PCR reads with MiXCR, one entry per CDR3 protein. The sample lists around 420,000 distinct CDR3 sequences, 16% seen once, with about 32% in the top ten. The input for sequencing was PBMCs, mostly from graft donor cells, taken 360 days after TCRalphabeta/CD19-depleted stem cell transplant. The source is a boy in the first two years of life who had a stem cell transplant for Wiskott-Aldrich syndrome, so the T cells may come from the graft donor.

The J gene is TRBJ2-4, the V gene TRBV7-6; unclear D gene. Between the trimmed V and J ends, which lost 5 bases and 0 bases, there was a span of 8 bases. The CDR3 is 14 amino acids. Germline CDR1 is SGHVS and CDR2 is FNYEAQ. The CDR3 bases are TGTGCCAGCAGCCCCCTTCCAGCCAAAAACATTCAGTACTTC. Encoded protein: CASSPLPAKNIQYF. The whole variable domain, filled in from reference TRBV7-6 and TRBJ2-4, reads GAGVSQSPRYKVTKRGQDVALRCDPISGHVSLYWYRQALGQGPEFLTYFNYEAQQDKSGLPNDRFSAERPEGSISTLTIQRTEQRDSAMYRCASSPLPAKNIQYFGAGTRLSVL.

This clonotype has a handful of counts. The J gene is TRBJ2-7, the V gene TRBV5-4; the D is unclear. This CDR3 is 20 amino acids long. Germline CDR1 reads SGHNT; CDR2 reads YYREEE (reference sequence). The V and J ends lost 0 bases and 2 bases respectively, with 27 bases between them. CDR3 sequence: CASSLGPSRAGRVGTYEQYF. CDR3 DNA sequence: TGTGCCAGCAGCTTGGGTCCCTCCCGGGCAGGAAGGGTGGGAACCTACGAGCAGTACTTC. The whole variable domain, remainder taken from reference TRBV5-4 and TRBJ2-7, is ETGVTQSPTHLIKTRGQQVTLRCSSQSGHNTVSWYQQALGQGPQFIFQYYREEENGRGNFPPRFSGLQFPNYSSELNVNALELDDSALYLCASSLGPSRAGRVGTYEQYFGPGTRLTVT.

V gene TRBV28 combines with J gene TRBJ1-6; D not certain. V was trimmed by 3 bases and J by 4 bases, leaving 4 bases between them. CDR1 and CDR2 from the germline V gene are MDHEN and SYDVKM. This CDR3 has 13 residues. The CDR3 coding sequence is TGTGCCAGCAGTTTGAGTTATAATTCACCCCTCCACTTT. Amino acid sequence: CASSLSYNSPLHF.

This clonotype was observed a few times. The chain combines TRBV6-5 with TRBJ2-5; tentative D call: TRBD2 (5 bases). The V gene lost 4 bases and the J gene lost 4 bases, with 13 bases spanning the gap. This CDR3 comprises 14 residues. Per germline, CDR1 MNHEY and CDR2 SVGAGI. The chain's CDR3 is CASSFTHEGETQYF. The DNA of the CDR3 is TGTGCCAGCAGTTTCACGCATGAGGGAGAGACCCAGTACTTC.

This clonotype was detected only a few times. This chain joins TRBV10-3 and TRBJ2-3, with 7 bases that match TRBD1. This CDR3 contains 13 residues. Looked up from germline, CDR1 is ENHRY and CDR2 is SYGVKD. V shed 10 bases and J 4 bases; nucleotides not matched to a gene: 8. CDR3 residues: CASSYRGADTQYF. The CDR3 region has the DNA TGTGCCAGTTCCTACAGGGGCGCAGATACGCAGTATTTT.

Only a few counts were recorded for this clonotype. The V and J genes are TRBV6-5 and TRBJ2-2; 7 nucleotides agree with TRBD1. With V trimmed by 2 bases and J by 3 bases, 12 bases remained unmatched. Germline V gene sequence: CDR1 MNHEY, CDR2 SVGAGI. The CDR3 runs 18 residues. The CDR3 loop reads CASSYVGKQGRDTGELFF. CDR3 coding DNA: TGTGCCAGCAGTTACGTGGGGAAACAGGGGCGGGACACCGGGGAGCTGTTTTTT.

The rearrangement joins TRBV5-1 to TRBJ2-4, with D perhaps matching TRBD1 (7 bases). V lost 6 bases and J 7 bases, leaving 14 bases between the germline ends. This CDR3 spans 13 amino acids. CDR1 and CDR2 from the germline V gene are SGHRS and YFSETQ. The CDR3 loop is CASTSAGGNIQYF. For the CDR3, the DNA is TGCGCCAGCACCTCAGCAGGGGGGAACATTCAGTACTTC.

This clonotype was counted only a few times. J is TRBJ2-1 and V is TRBV12-3 or TRBV12-4; the D gene is possibly TRBD1 (5 bases). The CDR3 is 14 residues long. Trimming took 7 bases from V and 10 from J, leaving 20 bases between them. CDR3 in amino acids: CASNAWGSVREQFF. The CDR3 DNA reads as TGTGCCAGCAACGCATGGGGCAGTGTCAGAGAGCAGTTCTTC.

The V gene is TRBV5-1, the J gene TRBJ2-2, with D perhaps TRBD1 (5 bases). Trimming shortened V by 1 base and J by 4 bases, and 11 bases separated the two germline ends. CDR1 is SGHRS and CDR2 is YFSETQ in the germline V gene. CDR3 size: 15 residues. CDR3 nucleotides: TGCGCCAGCAGCTTGTTTCAGACAGTCACCGGGGAGCTGTTTTTT. It codes for CASSLFQTVTGELFF.

This clonotype appeared a few times. The rearrangement links TRBV6-2 or TRBV6-3 to TRBJ2-2; perhaps D is TRBD1 or TRBD2 (5 bases each). The CDR3 runs 15 residues. Trimming left V 5 bases short and J 0 bases short, with 10 bases between. Looked up from germline, CDR1 is MNHEY and CDR2 is SVGEGT. The DNA for the CDR3 is TGTGCCAGCAGTCACCGGGACCCGAACACCGGGGAGCTGTTTTTT. It yields the protein CASSHRDPNTGELFF.

A few counts support this clonotype. CDR3 residues: CASSPFLVSYNEQFF. The CDR3 coding sequence is TGCGCCAGCAGCCCCTTTTTAGTCTCCTACAATGAGCAGTTCTTC. V and J are TRBV5-1 and TRBJ2-1, with D hard to call. Germline V gene sequence: CDR1 SGHRS, CDR2 YFSETQ. Trimming pared 4 bases from V and 0 bases from J, leaving 11 bases between. The CDR3 runs to 15 residues.

The chain uses TRBV7-2 and TRBJ1-2, with a weak D call TRBD1 (5 bases). The V and J ends lost 1 base and 5 bases respectively, with 11 bases between them. The germline gives CDR1 SGHTA, CDR2 FQGNSA. CDR3 size: 14 residues. Here the CDR3 DNA reads TGTGCCAGCAGCTTAGAGGGGCATGTGTATGGCTACACCTTC. This codes for CASSLEGHVYGYTF.

The chain links TRBV2 to TRBJ2-2; 8 bases map to TRBD2. In germline, CDR1 is SNHLY, CDR2 FYNNEI. Losses at the gene ends were 8 bases for V and 5 bases for J; bases not matched to a gene: 13. The CDR3 runs 16 residues. CDR3 protein: CASDPGGRTGTGELFF. The CDR3, as DNA: TGTGCCAGCGACCCGGGGGGGCGCACGGGAACCGGGGAGCTGTTTTTT.

This clonotype was detected only a few times. The V and J genes are TRBV5-1 and TRBJ2-7; D is perhaps TRBD1 or TRBD2 (5 bases each). The CDR3 runs 16 residues. Trimming shortened V by 2 bases and J by 1 base, and 16 bases separated the two germline ends. The V gene's germline CDR1 is SGHRS and CDR2 YFSETQ. The CDR3 spells CASSFSGLVRSYEQYF. CDR3 coding DNA: TGCGCCAGCAGCTTTTCGGGGCTAGTCAGGTCCTACGAGCAGTACTTC.

The chain combines TRBV5-1 with TRBJ2-1; 10 bases are shared with TRBD1. The CDR3 has 15 amino acids. Germline V gene data show CDR1 as SGHRS and CDR2 as YFSETQ. With V trimmed by 8 bases and J by 6 bases, 11 bases remained unmatched. The CDR3 region is CASSAGTGVLNEQFF. The DNA for the CDR3 is TGCGCCAGTTCGGCCGGGACAGGGGTGCTCAATGAGCAGTTCTTC.

The V and J genes are TRBV7-2 and TRBJ2-7; 10 bases agree with TRBD2. The germline CDR1 and CDR2 sequences are SGHTA and FQGNSA. The CDR3 totals 17 residues. J lost 9 bases, V lost 4 bases, and 18 bases had no gene match. CDR3 amino acids: CASSSLPLAGGPMWQYF. CDR3 sequence (DNA): TGTGCCAGCAGCTCCCTGCCGTTAGCGGGAGGCCCAATGTGGCAGTACTTC.

The gene calls are TRBV15 and TRBJ2-7; 16 positions match TRBD2. This CDR3 spans 18 amino acids. Germline values: CDR1 LNHNV, CDR2 YYDKDF (reference sequence). V trimming: 3 bases; J trimming: 3 bases; junction bases outside the gene matches: 8. The CDR3 loop reads CATSRGLAGGPPYYEQYF. CDR3 DNA: TGTGCCACCAGCAGGGGACTAGCGGGAGGGCCTCCCTACTACGAGCAGTACTTC.

The rearrangement links TRBV5-1 to TRBJ1-2, with D perhaps matching TRBD1 (5 bases). Trimming cost V 1 base and J 4 bases, with 8 bases left between them. The germline V gene encodes CDR1 SGHRS and CDR2 YFSETQ. There are 13 residues in the CDR3. The CDR3 protein is CASSLSRVYGYTF. CDR3 bases: TGCGCCAGCAGCTTGTCCAGGGTCTATGGCTACACCTTC.

This clonotype was recorded a few times. The chain recombines TRBV5-1 with TRBJ2-1, with D maybe TRBD2 (6 bases). The CDR3 has 16 amino acids. Germline CDR1 reads SGHRS; CDR2 reads YFSETQ. Between the trimmed V and J ends, which lost 0 bases and 4 bases, there was a span of 14 bases. CDR3 protein: CASSLDAGPSYNEQFF. The DNA of the CDR3 is TGCGCCAGCAGCTTGGACGCGGGGCCGTCGTACAATGAGCAGTTCTTC.

The rearrangement uses TRBV6-5 and TRBJ2-7; tentatively, D is TRBD1 (6 bases). The CDR3 consists of 14 residues. Looked up from germline, CDR1 is MNHEY and CDR2 is SVGAGI. V was pared by 1 base and J by 1 base, with 8 bases between. The CDR3 nucleotides read TGTGCCAGCAGTTACTTCGGACAGTCCTACGAGCAGTACTTC. It yields the protein CASSYFGQSYEQYF.

This clonotype occurred once. The J gene is TRBJ2-7, the V gene TRBV30; D might be TRBD1 (5 bases). V dropped 0 bases and J dropped 12 bases, with 15 bases sitting between them. Germline V gene data show CDR1 as GTSNPN and CDR2 as SVGIG (reference sequence). The CDR3 sequence is 12 residues long. The CDR3 reads CAWSVLATARYF. CDR3 DNA sequence: TGTGCCTGGAGTGTACTCGCGACAGCGCGGTACTTC.

This clonotype was seen at least ten times. J is TRBJ2-1 and V is TRBV11-2; no clear D gene. V was trimmed by 5 bases and J by 4 bases, leaving 9 bases between them. This CDR3 spans 13 amino acids. Germline V gives CDR1 SGHAT, CDR2 FQNNGV. The CDR3 nucleotides read TGTGCCAGCAGCCCCTCTCCATACAATGAGCAGTTCTTC. This gives the protein CASSPSPYNEQFF.